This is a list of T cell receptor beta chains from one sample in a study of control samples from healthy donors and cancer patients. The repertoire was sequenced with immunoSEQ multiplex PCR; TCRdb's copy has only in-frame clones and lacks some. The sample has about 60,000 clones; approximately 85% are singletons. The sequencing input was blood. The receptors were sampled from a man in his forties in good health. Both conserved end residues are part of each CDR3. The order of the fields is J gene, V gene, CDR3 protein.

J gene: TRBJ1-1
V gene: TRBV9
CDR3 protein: CASSVSPDGGGEAFF

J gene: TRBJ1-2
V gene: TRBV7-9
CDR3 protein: CASSDLRDGGYGYTF

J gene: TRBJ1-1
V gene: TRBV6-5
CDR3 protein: CASTRSIKNTEAFF

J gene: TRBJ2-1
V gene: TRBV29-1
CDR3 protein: CSVGMGLRSHEQFF

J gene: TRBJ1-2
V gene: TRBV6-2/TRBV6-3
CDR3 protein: CASSYSGVDTF

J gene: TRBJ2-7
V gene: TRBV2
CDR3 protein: CASSDDILPYEQYF

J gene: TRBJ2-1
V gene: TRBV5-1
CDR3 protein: CASSDLAGGPINEQFF

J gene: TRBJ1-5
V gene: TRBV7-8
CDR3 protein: CASPSGDQPQHF

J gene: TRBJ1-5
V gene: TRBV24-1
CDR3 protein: CATSGTDRGKNQPQHF

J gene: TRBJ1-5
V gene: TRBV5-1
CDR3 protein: CASSPSAGFQPQHF

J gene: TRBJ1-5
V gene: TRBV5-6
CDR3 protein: CASSAGLSNQPQHF

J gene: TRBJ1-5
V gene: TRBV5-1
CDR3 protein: CASSLIGGEGQPQHF

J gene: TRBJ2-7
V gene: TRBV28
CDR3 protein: CASSSRLAGAHEQYF

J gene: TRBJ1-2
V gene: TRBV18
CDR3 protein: CASSPPDRVANYGYTF

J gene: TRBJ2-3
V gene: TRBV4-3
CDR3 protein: CASSRGAGGPDTQYF

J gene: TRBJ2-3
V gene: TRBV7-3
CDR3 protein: CASSQSSGVRGTDTQYF

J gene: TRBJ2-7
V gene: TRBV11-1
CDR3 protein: CASSPGPSGGLYEQYF

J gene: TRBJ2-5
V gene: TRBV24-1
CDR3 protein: CATSDVGQGQETQYF

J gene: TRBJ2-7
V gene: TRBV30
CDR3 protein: CAWSVGTGDQEQYF

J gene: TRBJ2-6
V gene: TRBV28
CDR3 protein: CASSPRTARRSGANVLTF

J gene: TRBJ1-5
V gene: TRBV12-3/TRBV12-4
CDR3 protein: CASRSGSNQPQHF

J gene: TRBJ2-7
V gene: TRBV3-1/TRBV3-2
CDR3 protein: CASSPSGTPRLYEQYF

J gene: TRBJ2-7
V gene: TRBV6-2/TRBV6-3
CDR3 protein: CASSYGAGGSYEQYF

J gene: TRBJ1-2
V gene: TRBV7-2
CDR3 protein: CASSSWGGYTF

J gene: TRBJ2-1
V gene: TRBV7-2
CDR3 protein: CASSYQGLAGNNEQFF

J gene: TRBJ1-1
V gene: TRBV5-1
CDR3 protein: CASSLVGQGAFEAFF

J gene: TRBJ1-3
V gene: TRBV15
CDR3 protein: CATSWGEAGNTIYF

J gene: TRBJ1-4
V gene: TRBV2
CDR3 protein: CASSAAGIGGLFF

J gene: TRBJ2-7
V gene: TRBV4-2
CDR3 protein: CASSQASYEQYF

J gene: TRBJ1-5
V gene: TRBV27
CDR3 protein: CASSRDRGASNQPQHF

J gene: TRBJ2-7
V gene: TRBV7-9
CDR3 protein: CASSLGMLGGEQYF

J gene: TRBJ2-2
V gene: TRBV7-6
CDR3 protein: CASSPLVGEVTGELFF

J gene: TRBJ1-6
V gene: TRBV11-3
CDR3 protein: CASSLLGQPNSPLHF

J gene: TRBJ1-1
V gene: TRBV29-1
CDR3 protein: CSVEEGTRPGQGDTEAFF

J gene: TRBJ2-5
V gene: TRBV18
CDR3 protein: CASLRTVQETQYF

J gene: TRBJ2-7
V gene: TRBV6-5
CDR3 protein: CASRAGTGGYEQYF

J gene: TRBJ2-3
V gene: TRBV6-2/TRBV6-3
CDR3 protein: CASSSASGREYF

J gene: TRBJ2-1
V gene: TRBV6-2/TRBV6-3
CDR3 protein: CASSYSGSSYNEQFF

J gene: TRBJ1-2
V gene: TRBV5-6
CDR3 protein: CASERANYGYTF

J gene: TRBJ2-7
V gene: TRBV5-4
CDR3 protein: CASSPSGARVGEQYF

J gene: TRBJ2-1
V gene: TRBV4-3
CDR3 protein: CASSQDRAVPGDEQFF

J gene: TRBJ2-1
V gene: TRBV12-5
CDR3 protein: CASGSRGSGTPSYNEQFF

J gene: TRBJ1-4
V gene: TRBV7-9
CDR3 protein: CASSLGGQGFNEKLFF

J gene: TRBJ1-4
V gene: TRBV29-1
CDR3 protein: CSVEDRALNEKLFF

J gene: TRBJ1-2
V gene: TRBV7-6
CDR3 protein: CASSLDREGGYTF

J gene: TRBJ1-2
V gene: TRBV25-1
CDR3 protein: CASSEIGRNYGYTF

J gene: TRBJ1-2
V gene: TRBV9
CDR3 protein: CASSIRAGADGYTF

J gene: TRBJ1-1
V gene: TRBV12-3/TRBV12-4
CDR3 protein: CASSPRGLAEAFF

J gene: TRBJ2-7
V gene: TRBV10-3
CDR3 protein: CAISESGRTSEQYF

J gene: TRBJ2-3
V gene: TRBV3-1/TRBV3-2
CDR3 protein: CASSQDAGADTQYF

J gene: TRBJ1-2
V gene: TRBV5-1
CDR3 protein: CASSLTGGGYGYTF

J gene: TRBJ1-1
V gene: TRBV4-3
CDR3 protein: CASSLRPSTEAFF

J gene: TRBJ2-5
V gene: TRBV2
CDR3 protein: CASSELQGGETQYF

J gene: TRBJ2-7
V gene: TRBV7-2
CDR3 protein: CASSTDRRSSYEQYF

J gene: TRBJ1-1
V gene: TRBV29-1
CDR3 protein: CSVDRGLNTEAFF